This T cell receptor beta chain is from a study of T-cell memory formation after mild COVID-19 (dated by TCRdb to about 2021). Broadly, across the study: TCR sequence clusters from the two donors were largely donor specific. T-cell clones expanding and contracting after mild COVID-19 in two donors were tracked by longitudinal TCRalpha and TCRbeta repertoire sequencing. The cohort comprised two young, previously healthy adult volunteers, one female and one male.

What the study reported, not specific to this receptor: The study included only a couple of mild cases, and larger cohorts that include severe cases with pre-infection samples were judged to be necessary. Contracting CD4+ clones turned up mainly in the CM and EM memory subsets, whereas EMRA was where CD8+ clones were enriched. Clones that contracted from day 15 to 85 showed balanced CD4/CD8 phenotypes, whereas a second wave of clones that expanded from day 15 to 37 leaned towards CD4+. Whether the second-wave clones peaking on day 37 were SARS-CoV-2 specific was not confirmed. The detection of some responding clones in pre-infection memory suggests that pre-existing cross-reactive memory T cells joined the SARS-CoV-2 response.

TCRdb names Illumina NovaSeq 6000 as the instrument used. TCRalpha and TCRbeta cDNA libraries were constructed by 5'RACE with constant-segment primers, with sample barcodes and unique molecular identifiers being introduced. Trizol reagent was used to extract RNA from every sample. Amplification of the libraries took two PCR steps, and the second step added a second sample barcode plus Illumina TruSeq adapters. Libraries were sequenced on an Illumina NovaSeq with 2 x 150 bp paired-end reads. The authors' pipeline ran thus. Reads were demultiplexed and collapsed into UMI-guided consensus sequences with migec v1.2.7. Using mixcr v2.1.11, UMI consensuses were aligned to TRA and TRB V and J templates and then assembled into clonotypes. Expanded or contracted clonotypes were those called significant by both edgeR and NoisET, with noise models trained on biological replicates. edgeR calls used a false discovery rate-adjusted p below 0.01 and a log2 fold-change threshold of 1. As an exploratory analysis of dynamics, max-normalized trajectories of the 1000 most abundant clonotypes were examined with PCA combined with hierarchical clustering. Each responding clone was given a CD4 or CD8 phenotype based on the CD4+ and CD8+ repertoires, which had been sequenced separately. The raw public reads went through TCRdb reprocessing: fastp at Q25, MiXCR clone calling, in-frame beta chains kept. Records with the same CDR3 protein are collapsed into one entry carrying the most frequent genes and DNA. The V and J calls were not made by the authors but by TCRdb's processing. A total of 500,000 to 550,000 distinct CDR3 sequences appear in this sample, approximately 20% of them only once. Approximately 12% of the sample is taken by the ten largest.

CDR1 and CDR2 are read off the germline V gene as SNHLY and FYNNEI. V is reduced by 10 bases and J by 5 bases, leaving a spacing of 18 bases between them. Its CDR3 holds 13 amino acids, cysteine through phenylalanine. Here the CDR3 DNA is all that survives: 39 bases in frame from base 1. In regard to this clonotype: Its antigen is currently not known. Per-base qualities were not stored, and no clone one base away is much larger.

PBMCs were isolated by Ficoll-Paque density gradient centrifugation. The sample taken for sequencing was PBMCs or a T cell subset sorted from them (not recorded which). This chain is built from TRBV2 and TRBJ2-7; the D gene is unclear. This clonotype originated in an adult woman who had mild COVID-19 (a few samples of this study predate the infection). The sample titles of this study are shuffled in the database, so cell type and time point are left out; the donor was told from shared clones. The CDR3 here reads CAIFPANGDEQYF. The nucleotides read TGTGCCATCTTCCCCGCGAACGGCGACGAGCAGTACTTC.